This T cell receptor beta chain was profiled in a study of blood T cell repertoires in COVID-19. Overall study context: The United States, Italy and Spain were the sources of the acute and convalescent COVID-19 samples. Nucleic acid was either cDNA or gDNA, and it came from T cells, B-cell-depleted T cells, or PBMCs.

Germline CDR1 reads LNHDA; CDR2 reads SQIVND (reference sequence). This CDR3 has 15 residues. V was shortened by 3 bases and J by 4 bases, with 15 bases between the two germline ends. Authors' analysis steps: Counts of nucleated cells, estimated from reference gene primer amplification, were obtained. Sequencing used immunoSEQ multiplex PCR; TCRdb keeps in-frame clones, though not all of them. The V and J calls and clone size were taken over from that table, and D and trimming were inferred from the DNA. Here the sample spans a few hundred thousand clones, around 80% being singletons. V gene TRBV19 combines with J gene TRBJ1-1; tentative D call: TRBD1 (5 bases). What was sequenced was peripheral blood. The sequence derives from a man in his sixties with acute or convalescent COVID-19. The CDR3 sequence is CASSITGEGGTEAFF. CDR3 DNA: TGTGCCAGTAGTATTACGGGGGAAGGAGGCACTGAAGCTTTCTTT. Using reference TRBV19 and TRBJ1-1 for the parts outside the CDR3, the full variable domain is DGGITQSPKYLFRKEGQNVTLSCEQNLNHDAMYWYRQDPGQGLRLIYYSQIVNDFQKGDIAEGYSVSREKKESFPLTVTSAQKNPTAFYLCASSITGEGGTEAFFGQGTRLTVV.